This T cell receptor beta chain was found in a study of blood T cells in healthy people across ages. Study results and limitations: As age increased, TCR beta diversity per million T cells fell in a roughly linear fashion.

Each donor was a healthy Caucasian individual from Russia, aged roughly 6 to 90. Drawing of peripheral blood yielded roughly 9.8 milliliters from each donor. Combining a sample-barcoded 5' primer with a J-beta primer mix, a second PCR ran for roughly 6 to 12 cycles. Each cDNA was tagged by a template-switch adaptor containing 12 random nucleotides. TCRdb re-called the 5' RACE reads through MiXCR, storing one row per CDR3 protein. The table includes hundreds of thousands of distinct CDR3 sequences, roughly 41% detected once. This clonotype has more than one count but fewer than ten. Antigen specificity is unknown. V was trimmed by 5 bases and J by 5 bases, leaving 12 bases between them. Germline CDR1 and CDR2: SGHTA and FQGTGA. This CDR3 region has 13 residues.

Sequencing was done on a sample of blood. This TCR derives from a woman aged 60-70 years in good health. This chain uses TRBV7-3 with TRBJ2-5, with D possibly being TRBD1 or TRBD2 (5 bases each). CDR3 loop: CASSPGRDETQYF. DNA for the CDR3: TGTGCCAGCAGCCCGGGACGAGACGAGACCCAGTACTTC.